Below, 21 T cell receptor beta chains from the same sample are listed, as sequenced in a study of T cells in Graves' hyperthyroidism and ophthalmopathy (dated by TCRdb to about 2019). Libraries were prepared through multiplex PCR. For sequencing, an Illumina HiSeq 2000 was employed. Amplification of TCR beta CDR3 regions was carried out from RNA transcripts. For the first round of RT-PCR on the TCR CDR3, the HTBI primer set was used together with the Qiagen OneStep RT-PCR kit. Starting from the raw public reads, TCRdb applied fastp trimming at Q25, assembled clones with MiXCR and retained in-frame beta chains. Every CDR3 protein is listed once, alongside the most common genes and DNA of its rows. This sample holds hundreds of thousands of distinct CDR3 sequences; over 12% were observed only once. The ten most abundant clones make up roughly 4.5% of the sample. The specimen sequenced was blood. These receptors all stem from a woman aged 40 to 49 with Graves' ophthalmopathy.

This clonotype was counted ten times or more. The CDR3 spells CSVKTGASFHHEQFF. The CDR3 coding sequence is TGCAGCGTTAAGACAGGGGCGTCGTTCCACCATGAGCAGTTCTTC. The chain joins TRBV29-1 to TRBJ2-1; TRBD1 matches 8 bases. Trimming took 5 bases from V and 8 from J; bases not matched to a gene: 14. CDR1 is SQVTM, CDR2 ANQGSEA, per germline. The CDR3 contains 15 residues.

The sample holds many counts of this clonotype. The genes are TRBV28 and TRBJ1-2; D call uncertain. Between the trimmed V and J ends, which lost 5 bases and 3 bases, there was a span of 16 bases. Germline loops: CDR1 MDHEN, CDR2 SYDVKM. This CDR3 has 15 residues. The CDR3: CASSQDPAEDYGYTF. CDR3 in DNA: TGTGCCAGCAGTCAAGACCCAGCCGAGGACTATGGCTACACCTTC.

This clonotype came up many times. A read error may explain this, as a much larger clone is one base away. This chain uses TRBV5-6 with TRBJ1-2; TRBD1 matches 9 bases. J was trimmed by 6 bases and V by 4 bases; bases with no gene match: 4. This CDR3 is built from 13 residues. From germline, CDR1 is SGHDT and CDR2 YYEEEE. The CDR3 here is CASSHGTGNGYTF. The CDR3 DNA reads TGTGCCAGCAGCCACGGGACAGGGAATGGCTACACCTTC.

This clonotype was counted many times. The chain employs TRBV12-3 or TRBV12-4 and TRBJ2-7, with D possibly being TRBD1 (7 bases). The V end was cut by 6 bases, the J end by 5 bases, with 17 bases between. This CDR3 is built from 14 residues. The CDR3 sequence is CASRRQGGQDEQYF. The CDR3 DNA follows: TGTGCCAGCAGACGTCAGGGGGGCCAGGACGAGCAGTACTTC.

This clonotype showed up many times. The chain joins TRBV29-1 to TRBJ1-2; tentative D call: TRBD1 (5 bases). This CDR3 has 15 residues. The V gene's germline CDR1 is SQVTM and CDR2 ANQGSEA. The V end lost 7 bases, the J end lost 8 bases, and 26 bases lay between the germline ends. DNA for the CDR3: TGCAGCGCGTCAGGGCGCCCCGAGGTACTCGGAGGCTACACCTTC. It translates to CSASGRPEVLGGYTF.

This clonotype was recorded many times. J is TRBJ2-1 and V is TRBV6-4; no firm D call. Between the trimmed V and J ends, which lost 0 bases and 0 bases, there was a span of 9 bases. Germline V lookup: CDR1 MRHNA, CDR2 SNTAGT. The CDR3 runs 16 residues. Here the CDR3 DNA reads TGTGCCAGCAGTGACTCGGGATCGAGCTCCTACAATGAGCAGTTCTTC. Amino acids: CASSDSGSSSYNEQFF.

This clonotype was seen repeatedly, ten times or more. V usage is TRBV12-3 or TRBV12-4 and J usage is TRBJ2-7; perhaps TRBD2 as D (6 bases). The germline V and J ends were trimmed by 5 bases and 0 bases, with 11 bases remaining between them. The CDR3 length is 14 residues. CDR3 sequence: CASSSGGSSYEQYF. DNA of the CDR3: TGTGCCAGCAGTAGCGGAGGGAGCTCCTACGAGCAGTACTTC.

This clonotype has ten or more counts. The chain couples TRBV5-1 to TRBJ2-7; possible D gene TRBD1, 5 bases. Between the trimmed V and J ends, which lost 0 bases and 2 bases, there was a span of 9 bases. CDR1 is SGHRS and CDR2 is YFSETQ in the germline V gene. The CDR3 length is 14 residues. CDR3 DNA: TGCGCCAGCAGCTTGGTCTCAGGGCCCTACGAGCAGTACTTC. It codes for CASSLVSGPYEQYF.

This clonotype turned up a few times. This chain uses TRBV19 with TRBJ1-5, with D unclear. The germline V and J ends were trimmed by 6 bases and 2 bases, with 11 bases remaining between them. Germline loops: CDR1 LNHDA, CDR2 SQIVND (reference sequence). There are 14 residues in the CDR3. The CDR3 region has the DNA TGTGCCAGTAGCCCAGTCCCCGGCAATCAGCCCCAGCATTTT. Its protein product is CASSPVPGNQPQHF.

This clonotype has ten or more counts. J is TRBJ2-1 and V is TRBV12-3 or TRBV12-4, with unresolved D. The CDR3 spans 15 residues. V was clipped by 7 bases and J by 0 bases, with 13 bases between them. The CDR3 coding sequence is TGTGCCAGCAAGAAAACGGATGTCTCCTACAATGAGCAGTTCTTC. Translated, it gives CASKKTDVSYNEQFF.

Ten or more counts support this clonotype. The genes are TRBV2 and TRBJ2-5; D uncertain. The CDR3 is 15 residues long. The germline V gene has CDR1 SNHLY and CDR2 FYNNEI. Trimming pared 0 bases from V and 2 bases from J, leaving 10 bases between. The CDR3, as DNA: TGTGCCAGCAGTGAAGCGCTTCATTTTCAAGAGACCCAGTACTTC. This codes for CASSEALHFQETQYF.

This clonotype has a handful of counts. At one boundary the junction diverges from the germline segment, which might be a read error. This chain links TRBV11-2 with TRBJ2-7, with 12 bases matching TRBD2. The CDR3 consists of 16 residues. CDR1 SGHAT and CDR2 FQNNGV come from the germline V gene. CDR3 loop: CASSRTSGTPSYKQYF. DNA for the CDR3: TGTGCCAGCAGCCGGACTAGCGGGACACCCTCCTACAAGCAGTACTTC.

In this sample, this clonotype turned up many times. In nucleotides, the CDR3 is TGTGCCAGCAGTCCCCCGGAGGGGGTTTACTACGAGCAGTACTTC. Residues: CASSPPEGVYYEQYF. The chain joins TRBV12-3 or TRBV12-4 to TRBJ2-7, with D perhaps TRBD1 or TRBD2 (6 bases each). The CDR3 extends over 15 amino acids. V was cut by 5 bases and J by 3 bases, with 17 bases left in between.

This clonotype was recorded many times. The CDR3 region is CASTVYPGTIVGELFF. Written as DNA, the CDR3 is TGTGCCAGCACCGTATACCCCGGGACTATCGTCGGGGAGCTGTTTTTT. The J gene is TRBJ2-2, the V gene TRBV6-2 or TRBV6-3; 7 bases agree with TRBD2. CDR3 length equals 16 residues. Germline-derived CDR1 and CDR2 are MNHEY and SVGEGT. V was clipped by 7 bases and J by 7 bases; unmatched bases: 15.

This clonotype was seen ten or more times. The chain recombines TRBV6-1 with TRBJ2-7; possible D gene TRBD1, 5 bases. Germline values: CDR1 MNHNS, CDR2 SASEGT. The V end lost 7 bases, the J end lost 4 bases, and 14 bases lay between the germline ends. The CDR3 spans 13 residues. The CDR3 nucleotides are TGTGCCAGCAATAAGGGGCTCTTATACGAGCAGTACTTC. It yields the protein CASNKGLLYEQYF.

This clonotype was seen ten or more times. The chain has TRBV2 and TRBJ2-3, with 8 bases aligning to TRBD2. The V and J ends lost 10 bases and 2 bases, in that order; junction bases with no gene match: 5. This CDR3 is 13 amino acids long. Germline assignment: CDR1 SNHLY and CDR2 FYNNEI. CDR3 DNA: TGTGCCACTCGGACTAGCATCACAGATACGCAGTATTTT. Protein sequence: CATRTSITDTQYF.

The chain combines TRBV9 with TRBJ2-7; no clear D gene. CDR3 length: 16 amino acids. Deletions cut 4 bases from V and 3 bases from J, with 20 bases between. CDR1 is SGDLS and CDR2 is YYNGEE in the germline V gene. The CDR3, as DNA: TGTGCCAGCAGCCCTAGGGAACCGTCGTATCTCTACGAGCAGTACTTC. It codes for CASSPREPSYLYEQYF.

This clonotype occurred many times. This chain joins TRBV12-3 or TRBV12-4 and TRBJ2-7; 8 positions match TRBD2. This CDR3 region has 14 residues. Germline trimming cut 0 bases from V and 7 bases from J; bases unmatched to any gene: 5. The DNA of the CDR3 is TGTGCCAGCAGTTTAGCGCCCGGGGGGGAGGAGCAGTACTTC. Amino acid sequence: CASSLAPGGEEQYF.

This clonotype was seen a few times. The chain uses TRBV11-2 and TRBJ2-5; TRBD1 agrees at 8 bases. Germline CDR1 reads SGHAT; CDR2 reads FQNNGV. V trimming: 5 bases; J trimming: 7 bases; junction bases outside the gene matches: 15. This CDR3 spans 16 amino acids. This CDR3 is CASSPLLGPGGATQYF. In DNA form, the CDR3 reads TGTGCCAGCAGCCCGCTACTCGGGCCAGGGGGCGCGACCCAGTACTTC.

This clonotype was counted a few times. V gene TRBV7-8 combines with J gene TRBJ2-7, with no clear D. V was pared by 5 bases and J by 0 bases, with 20 bases between. CDR3 size: 17 residues. CDR1 SGHVS and CDR2 FQNEAQ come from the germline V gene. CDR3 amino acids: CASSASAGRFSSYEQYF. DNA for the CDR3: TGTGCCAGCAGCGCCTCCGCCGGGCGGTTTAGCTCCTACGAGCAGTACTTC.

At least ten counts were recorded for this clonotype. Being one base from a much bigger clone, this may be a read error. The chain carries TRBV11-3 and TRBJ2-7; TRBD2 matches 7 bases. Germline V CDR1 and CDR2: SGHNT, YENEEA. The CDR3 has 15 residues. V shed 1 base, J shed 0 bases, and the junction held 3 bases outside the gene matches. The CDR3 region has the DNA TGTGCCAGCAGCTTAGGTGGGGGGGACTCCTACGAGCAGTACTTC. Its protein is CASSLGGGDSYEQYF.